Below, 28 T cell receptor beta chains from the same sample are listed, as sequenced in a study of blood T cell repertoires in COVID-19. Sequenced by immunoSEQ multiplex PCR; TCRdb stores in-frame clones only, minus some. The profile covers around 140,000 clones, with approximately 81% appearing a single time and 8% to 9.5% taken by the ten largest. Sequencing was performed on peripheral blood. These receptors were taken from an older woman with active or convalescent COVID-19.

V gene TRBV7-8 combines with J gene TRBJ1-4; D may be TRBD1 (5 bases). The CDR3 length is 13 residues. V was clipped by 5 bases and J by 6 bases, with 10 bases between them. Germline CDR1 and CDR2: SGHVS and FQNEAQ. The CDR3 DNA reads TGTGCCAGCAGCCTCGGGGGGGATGAAAAACTGTTTTTT. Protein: CASSLGGDEKLFF. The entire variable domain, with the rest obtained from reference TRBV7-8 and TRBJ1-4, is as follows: GAGVSQSPRYKVAKRGQDVALRCDPISGHVSLFWYQQALGQGPEFLTYFQNEAQLDKSGLPSDRFFAERPEGSVSTLKIQRTQQEDSAVYLCASSLGGDEKLFFGSGTQLSVL.

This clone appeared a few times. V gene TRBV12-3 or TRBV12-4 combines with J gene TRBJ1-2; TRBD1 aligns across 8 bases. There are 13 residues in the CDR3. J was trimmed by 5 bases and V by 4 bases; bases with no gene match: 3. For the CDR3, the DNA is TGTGCCAGCAGTTACGGACAGGGTTATGGCTACACCTTC. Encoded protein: CASSYGQGYGYTF.

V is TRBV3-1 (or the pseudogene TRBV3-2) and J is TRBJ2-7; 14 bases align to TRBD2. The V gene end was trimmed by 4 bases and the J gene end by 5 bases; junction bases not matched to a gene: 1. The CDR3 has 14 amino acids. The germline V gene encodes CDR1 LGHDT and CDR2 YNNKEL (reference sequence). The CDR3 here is CASSPGLAGDEQYF. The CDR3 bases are TGTGCCAGCAGCCCGGGACTAGCGGGAGACGAGCAGTACTTC.

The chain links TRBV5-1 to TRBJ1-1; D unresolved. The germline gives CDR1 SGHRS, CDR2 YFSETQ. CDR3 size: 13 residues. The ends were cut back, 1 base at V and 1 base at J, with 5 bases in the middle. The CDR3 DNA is TGCGCCAGCAGCTTGAGGAGGAACACTGAAGCTTTCTTT. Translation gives CASSLRRNTEAFF. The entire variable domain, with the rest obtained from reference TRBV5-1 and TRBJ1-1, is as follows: KAGVTQTPRYLIKTRGQQVTLSCSPISGHRSVSWYQQTPGQGLQFLFEYFSETQRNKGNFPGRFSGRQFSNSRSEMNVSTLELGDSALYLCASSLRRNTEAFFGQGTRLTVV.

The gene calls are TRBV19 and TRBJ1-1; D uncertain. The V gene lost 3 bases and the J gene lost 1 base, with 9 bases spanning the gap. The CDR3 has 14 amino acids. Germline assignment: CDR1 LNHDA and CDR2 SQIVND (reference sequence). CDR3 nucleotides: TGTGCCAGTAGTATCCAGACGGGGAACACTGAAGCTTTCTTT. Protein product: CASSIQTGNTEAFF. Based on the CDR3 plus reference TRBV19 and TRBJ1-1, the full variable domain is DGGITQSPKYLFRKEGQNVTLSCEQNLNHDAMYWYRQDPGQGLRLIYYSQIVNDFQKGDIAEGYSVSREKKESFPLTVTSAQKNPTAFYLCASSIQTGNTEAFFGQGTRLTVV.

DNA for the CDR3: TGTGCCAGCAGCCAAGTCGTCACAGGGCCTGGAAACACCATATATTTT. Its translation: CASSQVVTGPGNTIYF. V is TRBV3-1 (or the pseudogene TRBV3-2) and J is TRBJ1-3; a weak D match, TRBD1 (6 bases). V was cut by 1 base and J by 2 bases, with 12 bases left in between. The germline gives CDR1 LGHDT, CDR2 YNNKEL (reference sequence). This CDR3 comprises 16 residues.

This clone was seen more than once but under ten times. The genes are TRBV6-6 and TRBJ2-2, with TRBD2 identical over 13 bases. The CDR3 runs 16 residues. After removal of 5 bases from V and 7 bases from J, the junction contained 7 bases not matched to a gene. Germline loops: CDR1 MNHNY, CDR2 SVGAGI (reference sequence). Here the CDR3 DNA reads TGTGCCAGCAGTACCCGACTAGCGGGGGGTATCGGGGAGCTGTTTTTT. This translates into CASSTRLAGGIGELFF.

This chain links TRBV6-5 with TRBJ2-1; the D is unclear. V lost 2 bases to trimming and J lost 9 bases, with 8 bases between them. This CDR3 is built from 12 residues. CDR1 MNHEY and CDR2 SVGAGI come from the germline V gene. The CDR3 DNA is TGTGCCAGCAGTTACGGTAGCTCTGAGCAGTTCTTC. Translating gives CASSYGSSEQFF.

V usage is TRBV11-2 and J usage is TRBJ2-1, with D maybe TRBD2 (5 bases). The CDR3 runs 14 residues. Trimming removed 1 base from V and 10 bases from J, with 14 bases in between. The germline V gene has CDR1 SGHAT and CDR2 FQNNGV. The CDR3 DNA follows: TGTGCCAGCAGCTTAGGATGGGGAGAAAGCGAGCAGTTCTTC. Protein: CASSLGWGESEQFF.

As DNA, the CDR3 is TGTGCCAGCAGTCCCCGTAATGCCAAAAACATTCAGTACTTC. It specifies CASSPRNAKNIQYF. The rearrangement uses TRBV28 and TRBJ2-4; D call uncertain. Germline CDR1 MDHEN, CDR2 SYDVKM. V lost 5 bases to trimming and J lost 1 base, with 9 bases between them. This CDR3 spans 14 amino acids.

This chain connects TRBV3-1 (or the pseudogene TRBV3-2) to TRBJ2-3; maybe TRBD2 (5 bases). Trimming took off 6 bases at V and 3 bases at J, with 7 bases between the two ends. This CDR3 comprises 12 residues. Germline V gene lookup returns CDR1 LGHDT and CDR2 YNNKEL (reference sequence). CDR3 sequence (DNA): TGTGCCAGCAGAGGGAGAACAGATACGCAGTATTTT. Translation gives CASRGRTDTQYF.

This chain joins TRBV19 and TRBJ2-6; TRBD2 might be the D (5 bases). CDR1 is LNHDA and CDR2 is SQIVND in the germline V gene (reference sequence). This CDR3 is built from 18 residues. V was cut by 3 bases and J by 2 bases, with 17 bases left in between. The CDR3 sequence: CASSIEGTFVTGANVLTF. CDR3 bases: TGTGCCAGTAGTATCGAGGGAACCTTTGTGACTGGGGCCAACGTCCTGACTTTC.

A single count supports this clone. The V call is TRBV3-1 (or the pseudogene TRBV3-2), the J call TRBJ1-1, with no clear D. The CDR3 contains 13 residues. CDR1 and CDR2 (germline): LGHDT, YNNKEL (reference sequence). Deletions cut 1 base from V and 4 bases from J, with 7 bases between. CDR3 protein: CASSQVRFTEAFF. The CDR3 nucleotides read TGTGCCAGCAGCCAAGTCCGGTTCACTGAAGCTTTCTTT.

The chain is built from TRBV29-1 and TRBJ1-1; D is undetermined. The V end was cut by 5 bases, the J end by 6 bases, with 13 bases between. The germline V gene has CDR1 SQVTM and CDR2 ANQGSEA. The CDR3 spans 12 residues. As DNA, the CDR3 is TGCAGCGTTTACAGCCCAATCTCTGAAGCTTTCTTT. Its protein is CSVYSPISEAFF.

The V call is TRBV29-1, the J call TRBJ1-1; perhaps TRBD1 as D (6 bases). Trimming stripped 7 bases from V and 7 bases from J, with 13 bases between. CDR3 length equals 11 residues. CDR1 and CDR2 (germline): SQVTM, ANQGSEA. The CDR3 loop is CSGGTPGEAFF. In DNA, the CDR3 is TGCAGCGGTGGGACACCTGGTGAAGCTTTCTTT.

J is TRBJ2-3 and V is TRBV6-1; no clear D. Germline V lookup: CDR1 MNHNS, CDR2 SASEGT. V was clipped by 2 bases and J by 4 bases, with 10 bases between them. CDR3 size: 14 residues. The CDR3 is CASSEQLAPDTQYF. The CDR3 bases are TGTGCCAGCAGTGAACAGTTGGCCCCAGATACGCAGTATTTT.

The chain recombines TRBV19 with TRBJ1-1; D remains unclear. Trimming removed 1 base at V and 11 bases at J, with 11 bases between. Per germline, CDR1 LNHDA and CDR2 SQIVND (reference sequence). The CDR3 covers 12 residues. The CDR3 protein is CASSIVEERAFF. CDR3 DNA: TGTGCCAGTAGTATAGTCGAGGAACGGGCTTTCTTT. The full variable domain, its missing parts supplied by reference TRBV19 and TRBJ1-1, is DGGITQSPKYLFRKEGQNVTLSCEQNLNHDAMYWYRQDPGQGLRLIYYSQIVNDFQKGDIAEGYSVSREKKESFPLTVTSAQKNPTAFYLCASSIVEERAFFGQGTRLTVV.

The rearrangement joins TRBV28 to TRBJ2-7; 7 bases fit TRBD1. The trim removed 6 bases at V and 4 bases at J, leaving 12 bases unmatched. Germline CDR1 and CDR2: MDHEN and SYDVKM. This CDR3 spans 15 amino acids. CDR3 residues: CASSPTDRVRYEQYF. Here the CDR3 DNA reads TGTGCCAGCAGCCCTACCGACAGGGTGAGATACGAGCAGTACTTC.

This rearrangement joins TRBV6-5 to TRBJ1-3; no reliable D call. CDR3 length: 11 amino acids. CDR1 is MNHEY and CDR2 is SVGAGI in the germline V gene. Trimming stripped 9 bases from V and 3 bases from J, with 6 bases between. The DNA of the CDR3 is TGTGCCAGTACGGGTGGAAACACCATATATTTT. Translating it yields CASTGGNTIYF.

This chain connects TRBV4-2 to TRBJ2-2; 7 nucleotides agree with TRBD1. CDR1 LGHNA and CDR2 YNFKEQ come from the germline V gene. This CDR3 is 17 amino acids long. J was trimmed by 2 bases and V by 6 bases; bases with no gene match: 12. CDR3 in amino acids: CASRHTAGTVNTGELFF. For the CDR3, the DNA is TGTGCCAGCAGACACACCGCCGGGACAGTTAACACCGGGGAGCTGTTTTTT.

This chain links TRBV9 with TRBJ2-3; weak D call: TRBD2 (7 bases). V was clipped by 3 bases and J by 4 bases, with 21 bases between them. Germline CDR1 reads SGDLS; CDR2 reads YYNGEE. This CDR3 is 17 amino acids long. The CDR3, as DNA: TGTGCCAGCAGCGCCCTGGGGGCGGGAGCTGGCGCAGATACGCAGTATTTT. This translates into CASSALGAGAGADTQYF.

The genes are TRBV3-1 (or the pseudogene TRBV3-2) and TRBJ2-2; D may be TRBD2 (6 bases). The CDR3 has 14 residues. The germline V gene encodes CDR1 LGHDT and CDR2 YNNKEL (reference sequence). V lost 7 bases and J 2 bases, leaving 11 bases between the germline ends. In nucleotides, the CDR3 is TGTGCCAGCAATTGGGGACTTAACACCGGGGAGCTGTTTTTT. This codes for CASNWGLNTGELFF.

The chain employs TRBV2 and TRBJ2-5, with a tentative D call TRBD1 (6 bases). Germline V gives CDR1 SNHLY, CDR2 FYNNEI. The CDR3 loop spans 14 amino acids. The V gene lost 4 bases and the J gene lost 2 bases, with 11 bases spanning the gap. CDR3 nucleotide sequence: TGTGCCAGCAGTGTGGGACACATGCAAGAGACCCAGTACTTC. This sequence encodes CASSVGHMQETQYF.

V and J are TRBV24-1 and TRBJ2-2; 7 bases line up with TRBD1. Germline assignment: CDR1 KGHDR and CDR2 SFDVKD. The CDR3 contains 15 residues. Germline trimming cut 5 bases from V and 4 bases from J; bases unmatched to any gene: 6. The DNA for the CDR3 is TGTGCCACCAGTGGACAGGGAAAAGGCACCGGGGAGCTGTTTTTT. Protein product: CATSGQGKGTGELFF.

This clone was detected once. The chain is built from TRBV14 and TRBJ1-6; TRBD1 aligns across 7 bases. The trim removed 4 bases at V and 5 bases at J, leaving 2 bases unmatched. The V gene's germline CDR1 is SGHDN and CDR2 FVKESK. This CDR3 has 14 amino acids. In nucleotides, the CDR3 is TGTGCCAGCAGCCTACAGGGGCATAATTCACCCCTCCACTTT. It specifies CASSLQGHNSPLHF. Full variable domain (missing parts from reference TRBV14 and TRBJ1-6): EAGVTQFPSHSVIEKGQTVTLRCDPISGHDNLYWYRRVMGKEIKFLLHFVKESKQDESGMPNNRFLAERTGGTYSTLKVQPAELEDSGVYFCASSLQGHNSPLHFGNGTRLTVT.

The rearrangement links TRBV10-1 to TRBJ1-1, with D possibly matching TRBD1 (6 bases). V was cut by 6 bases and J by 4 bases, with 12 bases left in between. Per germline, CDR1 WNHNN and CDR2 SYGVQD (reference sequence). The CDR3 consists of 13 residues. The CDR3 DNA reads TGCGCCAGCAGGGACAGCGGGGGCACTGAAGCTTTCTTT. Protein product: CASRDSGGTEAFF.

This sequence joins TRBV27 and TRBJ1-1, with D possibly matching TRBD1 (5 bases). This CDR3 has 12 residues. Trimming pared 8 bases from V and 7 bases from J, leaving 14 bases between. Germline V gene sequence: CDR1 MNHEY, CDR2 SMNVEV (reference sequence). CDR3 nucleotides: TGTGCCAGCGGGACTTTGGTTGATGAAGCTTTCTTT. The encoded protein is CASGTLVDEAFF.

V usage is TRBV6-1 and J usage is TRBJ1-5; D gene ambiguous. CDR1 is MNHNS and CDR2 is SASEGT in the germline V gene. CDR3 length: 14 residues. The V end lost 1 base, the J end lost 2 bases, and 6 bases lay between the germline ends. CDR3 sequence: CASSEVGGNQPQHF. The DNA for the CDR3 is TGTGCCAGCAGTGAAGTCGGGGGCAATCAGCCCCAGCATTTT.